These T cell receptor beta chains were read from a single sample in a study of CD8+CD57+ T cells in acquired aplastic anemia. TCRdb used MiXCR to reprocess the reads, holding one entry per CDR3 protein. The data contain fewer than 200,000 distinct CDR3 sequences, 35% to 55% of them singletons. The sequenced material came from sorted CD4+, CD8+, or CD8+CD57+ T cells (not recorded which) from PBMCs. These receptors were taken from a human donor in good health. Both conserved end residues are part of each CDR3. D genes are given only for firm matches. Only part of the rows carry a size: once, few, many, or a class if the clone is expanded.

NA TRBJ1-6 TRBV20-1 NA CSATWARGRLNSPLHF TGCAGTGCTACGTGGGCCCGGGGCAGATTGAATTCACCCCTCCACTTT
NA TRBJ1-1 TRBV20-1 NA CSAIRTEAFF TGCAGTGCTATTAGGACAGAAGCTTTCTTT
NA TRBJ1-1 TRBV6-5 many CASIVSSGGTEAFF TGTGCCAGCATTGTATCGTCCGGGGGCACTGAAGCTTTCTTT
TRBD1 TRBJ2-7 TRBV2 NA CASSERDSTYEQYF TGTGCCAGCAGTGAAAGGGACAGCACCTACGAGCAGTACTTC
TRBD1 TRBJ2-7 TRBV29-1 many CSVSQGAYEQYF TGCAGCGTTTCCCAGGGGGCCTACGAGCAGTACTTC
NA TRBJ1-1 TRBV15 NA CASIGNRDIEAFF TGTGCCAGCATCGGGAATCGGGATATCGAAGCTTTCTTT
TRBD2 TRBJ2-6 TRBV15 many CATSTGGRGANVLTF TGTGCCACCAGCACCGGGGGGAGAGGGGCCAACGTCCTGACTTTC
NA TRBJ2-1 TRBV7-3 NA CASSLGDGLEQFF TGTGCCAGCAGCTTAGGGGACGGACTTGAGCAGTTCTTC
NA TRBJ1-2 TRBV20-1 many CSASGQNLDGYTF TGCAGTGCTAGCGGACAGAACCTAGATGGCTACACCTTC
NA TRBJ1-6 TRBV5-8 once CASTQSLGRPLHF TGTGCCAGCACTCAGTCACTAGGGAGACCCCTCCACTTT
NA TRBJ2-5 TRBV7-9 NA CASSFWDASQQETQYF TGTGCCAGCAGCTTCTGGGACGCTAGCCAACAAGAGACCCAGTACTTC
NA TRBJ2-6 TRBV9 NA CASSYVGTGANVLTF TGTGCCAGCAGCTACGTAGGGACAGGGGCCAACGTCCTGACTTTC
NA TRBJ1-1 TRBV10-3 once CTIGESGRNTEAFF TGTACCATCGGTGAGTCCGGGCGTAACACTGAAGCTTTCTTT
NA TRBJ1-4 TRBV20-1 NA CSARDGAGATNEKLFF TGCAGTGCTAGAGATGGAGCGGGTGCAACTAATGAAAAACTGTTTTTT
NA TRBJ2-6 TRBV28 few CASSFLGEAGANVLTF TGTGCCAGCAGTTTTCTAGGGGAGGCTGGGGCCAACGTCCTGACTTTC
TRBD2 TRBJ2-1 TRBV7-3 many CASSLRGGGYNEQFF TGTGCCAGCAGCTTACGCGGGGGGGGCTACAATGAGCAGTTCTTC
NA TRBJ2-7 TRBV6-1 many CASSEEAGAPYEQYF TGTGCCAGCAGTGAAGAGGCAGGCGCCCCCTACGAGCAGTACTTC
NA TRBJ2-1 TRBV10-3 few CAISEFVNEQFF TGTGCCATCAGTGAGTTCGTTAATGAGCAGTTCTTC
NA TRBJ1-5 TRBV12-3/TRBV12-4 many CASSFAGDSNQPQHF TGTGCCAGCAGTTTCGCGGGGGATAGCAATCAGCCCCAGCATTTT
TRBD2 TRBJ2-7 TRBV5-1 NA CASSLTSDYEQYF TGCGCCAGCAGCCTCACTAGCGACTACGAGCAGTACTTC
NA TRBJ1-1 TRBV18 few CASTEPDRSEAFF TGTGCCAGCACGGAACCAGACAGGAGTGAAGCTTTCTTT
TRBD1 TRBJ1-1 TRBV20-1 NA CSARGDREIPEAFF TGCAGTGCTAGGGGGGACAGGGAGATCCCTGAAGCTTTCTTT